This T cell receptor beta chain derives from a study of T cell changes during pregnancy in multiple sclerosis. Only one count was recorded for this clone. The CDR3 totals 14 residues. Trimming cost V 6 bases and J 8 bases, with 17 bases left between them. The germline V gene has CDR1 MDHEN and CDR2 SYDVKM. Assay: immunoSEQ multiplex PCR; the TCRdb copy retains only in-frame clones and omits some. The repertoire holds roughly 60,000 clones, with about nine tenths as singletons. The specimen comprised peripheral blood, sampled in the second trimester of pregnancy. The receptor comes from a female donor with multiple sclerosis, enrolled in a pregnancy study. This rearrangement joins TRBV28 to TRBJ2-1; D may be TRBD2 (6 bases). CDR3 in amino acids: CASSGGTLPHEQFF. CDR3 DNA sequence: TGTGCCAGCAGCGGCGGGACCCTTCCTCATGAGCAGTTCTTC. The variable domain in full, completed from reference TRBV28 and TRBJ2-1, reads DVKVTQSSRYLVKRTGEKVFLECVQDMDHENMFWYRQDPGLGLRLIYFSYDVKMKEKGDIPEGYSVSREKKERFSLILESASTNQTSMYLCASSGGTLPHEQFFGPGTRLTVL.